The entry below describes one TCR beta chain. Its recognized antigen is unknown. The data stem from a study of monozygotic twins with inflammatory bowel disease (dated by TCRdb to between 2018 and 2021). For context, the study as a whole: The full study comprised 28 monozygotic twin pairs: nine German pairs (four IBD-concordant, five IBD-discordant) and 19 IBD-discordant Danish pairs. The search for disease-associated traits relied mainly on comparing, within discordant pairs, IBD patients with their genetically identical healthy co-twins. Each individual had, on average, about 151 000 unique TCRalpha sequences and 181 000 unique TCRbeta sequences available for analysis. The research as a whole found: No single strong signal or clonotype linked to IBD turned up in the results, so the idea that one exists was not supported. IBD patients shared fewer clonotypes with other individuals than healthy twins did, most markedly in patients showing signs of disease activity. Concordant and discordant twins showed no difference in repertoire similarity, possibly because of limited statistical power. Distinction between different T cell subtypes could not be achieved in the analysis. Background noise and inter-individual variability may have been introduced into the repertoires by the differing immunosuppressive treatments among patients. TCRbeta repertoire diversity, by inverse Simpson index, was decreased in IBD patients compared with their healthy co-twins.

From each donor, a roughly 2.5 ml peripheral blood sample was collected into PAXgene tubes and stored at -80 degrees C. Without any T cell sorting, total RNA was extracted from whole blood using the PAXgene blood miRNA kit on an automated QIAcube. Peripheral blood from monozygotic twin pairs who were concordant or discordant for inflammatory bowel disease underwent deep TCRalpha and TCRbeta repertoire profiling using unique molecular barcoding. Smoking habits were recorded for all twin pairs, with individuals classified as current, former or never smokers. The CDR3 runs 13 amino acids, cysteine and phenylalanine included. There is no recorded DNA. Taken from the germline V gene, the CDR1 and CDR2 loops are MDHEN and SYDVKM. Library preparation was by 5' RACE. Each TCR library was prepared from about 3.5 ug of total RNA. For each sample, cDNA synthesis was carried out in eight separate reactions using SMARTScribe reverse transcriptase. During cDNA synthesis, unique molecular identifiers containing a 6-nucleotide sample barcode were introduced by template switching. Amplification of TCRalpha and TCRbeta cDNA involved two nested PCRs of approximately 16 and 9 cycles, and each PCR was followed by bead purification. Before amplification, the cDNA was both treated with uracil DNA-glycosylase and purified with the QIAquick PCR purification kit. The second PCR was the step at which Illumina TruSeq-compatible adapters and sample-specific barcodes were added. TapeStation and Qubit were used to check library quality and concentration, and around 5.2 ng of each library went into the pool. Sequencing of pooled libraries was carried out on an Illumina HiSeq2500 single-index Rapid Run using 2 x 100 bp reads and custom sequencing primers. Under the source paper's analysis protocol: UMI-based consensus assembly with MiGEC version 1.2.6 was used to correct PCR and sequencing errors. MiXCR version 2.1.1 handled V(D)J alignment, clonotype assembly and CDR3 extraction. Normalisation of gene usage, clonotype sharing and MAIT/NKT TCR abundance was achieved by analysing the top 1000, 10 000 and 20 000 clonotypes per sample. Diversity was computed as the inverse Simpson index with the vegan R package after downsampling to 27 000 UMIs. Statistical testing used paired Mann-Whitney U tests on the discordant twin pairs and applied Benjamini-Hochberg correction for multiple testing. Following reprocessing of the reads by TCRdb, the data hold one row per CDR3 protein sequence and no DNA is available. These V and J calls originate from TCRdb's pipeline instead of the authors' own analysis. The sample table on file contains roughly 330,000 distinct CDR3 sequences. Of the sample, under 2.5% is held by the ten largest clones.

Recombination connected TRBV28 to TRBJ1-2. The sample taken for sequencing was blood. The sequence was obtained from a human donor with ulcerative colitis or Crohn's disease, or a healthy co-twin of an affected twin (not recorded which). Here the CDR3 is given as CASRLSQSYGYTF.